A selection of T cell receptor beta chains follows, all from one sample in a study of control samples from healthy donors and cancer patients. Using immunoSEQ multiplex PCR, the repertoire was profiled, and TCRdb retains in-frame clones only, with some absent. The data show some 220,000 clones, roughly 94% seen once. Sequencing input: blood. All receptors derive from a man between 45 and 60 years old in good health. CDR3s include the opening cysteine and the closing phenylalanine or tryptophan. The order of the fields is CDR3 DNA, CDR3 protein, clone size, V gene, CDR3 length, D gene, J gene. A D gene is named only where the DNA matches it firmly. Clone size appears in some rows only: once, few, many, or a class for an expanded clone.

TGTGCCAGCAGCTTAGGGCAGAGCTCCTACAATGAGCAGTTCTTC | CASSLGQSSYNEQFF | NA | TRBV11-3 | 15 | NA | TRBJ2-1
TGTGCCAGCAGCTTAGAGAGGCAGGGGGGGAATTCACCCCTCCACTTT | CASSLERQGGNSPLHF | NA | TRBV7-2 | 16 | TRBD1 | TRBJ1-6
TGTGCCAGCAGCTTAAAGGCAGCCAATCAGCCCCAGCATTTT | CASSLKAANQPQHF | NA | TRBV7-2 | 14 | NA | TRBJ1-5
TGCGCCAGCCCCCATAGGACTGAAGCTTTCTTT | CASPHRTEAFF | NA | TRBV23-1 | 11 | NA | TRBJ1-1
TGTGCCAACAGGGGGGAATCTAACTATGGCTACACCTTC | CANRGESNYGYTF | NA | TRBV27 | 13 | TRBD1 | TRBJ1-2
TGTGCCACCAGCAGAGCGGGGGGGACGGGGGAAAAACTGTTTTTT | CATSRAGGTGEKLFF | NA | TRBV15 | 15 | NA | TRBJ1-4
TGTGCCAGCAGTAAGGCTGAGGACACTGAAGCTTTCTTT | CASSKAEDTEAFF | NA | TRBV7-2 | 13 | NA | TRBJ1-1
TGTGCCAGCAGCTTACGTCTCGGGTTGGGAGGGTCGACCCAGTACTTC | CASSLRLGLGGSTQYF | once | TRBV11-2 | 16 | TRBD2 | TRBJ2-5
TGTGCCAGTAGTATAGGGGGGGCCCGCCAAGAGACCCAGTACTTC | CASSIGGARQETQYF | NA | TRBV19 | 15 | NA | TRBJ2-5
TGCGCCAGCAGCGACTCTACAGGGGGGGATTACAATGAGCAGTTCTTC | CASSDSTGGDYNEQFF | NA | TRBV5-1 | 16 | NA | TRBJ2-1
TGTGCCAGCAGTACCGGGACTGTCACTGGCTACACCTTC | CASSTGTVTGYTF | NA | TRBV6-2/TRBV6-3 | 13 | NA | TRBJ1-2
TGTGCCAGCAGCTTAGTGGGCCGGGGGGGTCAAACTGAAGCTTTCTTT | CASSLVGRGGQTEAFF | NA | TRBV7-2 | 16 | NA | TRBJ1-1
TGTGCCAGCAGTTGGGTCGGACAGGGTAACTATGGCTACACCTTC | CASSWVGQGNYGYTF | NA | TRBV28 | 15 | TRBD1 | TRBJ1-2
TGTGCCAGTAGTATAGATCGCACATTTACTAGCACAGATACGCAGTATTTT | CASSIDRTFTSTDTQYF | NA | TRBV19 | 17 | NA | TRBJ2-3
TGTGCCTCTCAGCTTAACCAGGGTGGCTACACCTTC | CASQLNQGGYTF | NA | TRBV7-2 | 12 | NA | TRBJ1-2
TGTGCCAGCAGCTTAGTAAGCTCCTACAATGAGCAGTTCTTC | CASSLVSSYNEQFF | NA | TRBV7-8 | 14 | NA | TRBJ2-1
TGCGCCAGCAGCCCACTAGCGGGGGGTTACAATGAGCAGTTCTTC | CASSPLAGGYNEQFF | NA | TRBV10-1 | 15 | TRBD2 | TRBJ2-1
TGTGCCAGCAGGGTATCGGGGGGAGCTGAAGCTTTCTTT | CASRVSGGAEAFF | NA | TRBV2 | 13 | NA | TRBJ1-1
TGTGCCAGCAGTTCACTAGGGCGGGAAAAACTGTTTTTT | CASSSLGREKLFF | NA | TRBV28 | 13 | NA | TRBJ1-4
TGTGCCAGCACCCCTCGGGGCCGACCGCTTAACTATGGCTACACCTTC | CASTPRGRPLNYGYTF | NA | TRBV28 | 16 | NA | TRBJ1-2
TGTGCCACGAGAGGAGATACCTACGAGCAGTACTTC | CATRGDTYEQYF | NA | TRBV24-1 | 12 | NA | TRBJ2-7
TGTGCCAGCAGTTACGGTGGCACATCCTACGAGCAGTACTTC | CASSYGGTSYEQYF | NA | TRBV6-6 | 14 | NA | TRBJ2-7
TGTGCCAGATTCCTAGGGGGAAATGGCTACACCTTC | CARFLGGNGYTF | NA | TRBV11-3 | 12 | NA | TRBJ1-2
TGTGCCAGCAGTTCGGGGGGGGCTACTACGGAAAAACTGTTTTTT | CASSSGGATTEKLFF | NA | TRBV2 | 15 | NA | TRBJ1-4
TGTGCCAGCAGCCCCATTACAGGTCTGGGTTCACCCCTCCACTTT | CASSPITGLGSPLHF | NA | TRBV5-5 | 15 | NA | TRBJ1-6
TGTGCCAGCAGCGCGGATGACAGGGGAGGAGATACGCAGTATTTT | CASSADDRGGDTQYF | NA | TRBV6-4 | 15 | TRBD1 | TRBJ2-3
TGTGCCAGCGCCCCTAATGGGCACTCCGAGCAGTTCTTC | CASAPNGHSEQFF | NA | TRBV27 | 13 | NA | TRBJ2-1
TGTGCCAGCAGTTACGGGACAGGTGGAAACACCATATATTTT | CASSYGTGGNTIYF | NA | TRBV6-6 | 14 | TRBD1 | TRBJ1-3
TGTGCCAGCAGTTACACGGGGGTCCAAGAGACCCAGTACTTC | CASSYTGVQETQYF | NA | TRBV6-2/TRBV6-3 | 14 | NA | TRBJ2-5
TGCGCCAGCAGCCAAGACGGCAGGGGCTTCATGAACACTGAAGCTTTCTTT | CASSQDGRGFMNTEAFF | few | TRBV4-3 | 17 | NA | TRBJ1-1
TGTGCCAGCAGGTTAGGAGGGGCGCATGGCTACACCTTC | CASRLGGAHGYTF | once | TRBV11-2 | 13 | NA | TRBJ1-2
TGTGCCAGCAGTCAGCCGGTCTATGGCTACACCTTC | CASSQPVYGYTF | NA | TRBV6-2/TRBV6-3 | 12 | NA | TRBJ1-2
TGTGCCAGCAGATTGACAGGGGCCCTCGGGGGCTACACCTTC | CASRLTGALGGYTF | NA | TRBV2 | 14 | TRBD1 | TRBJ1-2
TGTGCCAGCTCACCATTTCCGGGACAGGGGAGAAGGTACACTGAAGCTTTCTTT | CASSPFPGQGRRYTEAFF | NA | TRBV18 | 18 | TRBD1 | TRBJ1-1
TGTGCCAGCAGTTACTTCCCGGCAGCTAACTATGGCTACACCTTC | CASSYFPAANYGYTF | few | TRBV6-5 | 15 | NA | TRBJ1-2
TGTGCCACCAGCAGAGATCTGGAATCCACTGAAGCTTTCTTT | CATSRDLESTEAFF | NA | TRBV15 | 14 | NA | TRBJ1-1
TGTGCCAGCAGCCCACTCGGACAGGGTCGGGGCTACACCTTC | CASSPLGQGRGYTF | NA | TRBV28 | 14 | TRBD1 | TRBJ1-2
TGTGCCAGCAGCTTGGCGGGGTCAGGGGAGACCCAGTACTTC | CASSLAGSGETQYF | NA | TRBV5-4 | 14 | NA | TRBJ2-5
TGCGCCAGCAGACCCTCTAGGGACAGGGGGCCCTCCGAGCAGTACTTC | CASRPSRDRGPSEQYF | NA | TRBV4-1 | 16 | TRBD1 | TRBJ2-7
TGTGCCAGCAGTATTCAAGGTGGGGGCACTGAAGCTTTCTTT | CASSIQGGGTEAFF | NA | TRBV6-6 | 14 | NA | TRBJ1-1
TGTGCCAGCAGTTTGCAGTGGGCAACTAATGAAAAACTGTTTTTT | CASSLQWATNEKLFF | NA | TRBV27 | 15 | NA | TRBJ1-4
TGTGCCAGCAGTTATCCGCGTGGGGCTGGGGCCAACGTCCTGACTTTC | CASSYPRGAGANVLTF | NA | TRBV6-5 | 16 | NA | TRBJ2-6
TGCGCCAGCAGCCAAGGCGGGGGGAGCACAGATACGCAGTATTTT | CASSQGGGSTDTQYF | NA | TRBV4-1 | 15 | TRBD2 | TRBJ2-3
TGTGCCAGTAGTATAGATCTATTTCGAGACAGGGTTTATGGGGCCAACGTCCTGACTTTC | CASSIDLFRDRVYGANVLTF | NA | TRBV19 | 20 | TRBD1 | TRBJ2-6
TGCGCCAGCAGCCAAGAGCTCGAGGACAGGATTAATCAGCCCCAGCATTTT | CASSQELEDRINQPQHF | NA | TRBV4-1 | 17 | TRBD1 | TRBJ1-5